This TCR beta chain was observed in a study of glioma-infiltrating T cells. TCR alpha and beta CDR3 regions were amplified from RNA using iRepertoire nested multiplex PCR. One entry per CDR3 protein, called by TCRdb with MiXCR from the multiplex PCR reads. The sample includes more than 100,000 distinct CDR3 sequences, roughly 30% of them seen just once. This CDR3 contains 15 residues. V dropped 4 bases and J dropped 2; count of bases not matched to a gene: 5. Germline-derived CDR1 and CDR2 are MNHNS and SASEGT. This clonotype was seen many times. This TCR was sampled from a human donor with low-grade glioma or glioblastoma, undergoing nonglioma brain surgery, or in good health (not recorded which). What was sequenced was glioma tissue, nonneoplastic brain tissue, or PBMCs (not recorded which). This sequence joins TRBV6-1 and TRBJ2-3, with 8 bases matching TRBD2. The CDR3 here is CASSGTSGYTDTQYF. The CDR3 DNA follows: TGTGCCAGCAGTGGAACTAGCGGATACACAGATACGCAGTATTTT.